What follows describes a single T cell receptor (beta chain). These data belong to a study of tumor-infiltrating lymphocytes in primary liver carcinoma. V was trimmed by 3 bases and J by 8 bases, leaving 20 bases between them. The V gene's germline CDR1 is MGHDK and CDR2 SYGVNS. This CDR3 comprises 15 residues. TCR beta cDNA was made from approximately 500 ng total RNA with a constant-region primer. Three-round nested multiplex PCR performed with slightly modified ARM-PCR produced the TCR beta libraries. Use of TRBV1-TRBV30 forward primers with a C-beta reverse primer characterized the first two PCR rounds, which lasted roughly 11 cycles each. Each CDR3 protein is one row after TCRdb ran MiXCR on the multiplex PCR reads. The sample has fewer than 250,000 distinct CDR3 sequences; approximately 65% are singletons. Blood RNA came from unsorted whole blood; germline DNA was also extracted.

This sequence joins TRBV25-1 and TRBJ2-7, with TRBD2 as a possible D gene (6 bases). What was sequenced was peripheral blood. The TCR sequence derives from an older woman with primary liver carcinoma and hepatitis B virus infection. The CDR3 coding sequence is TGTGCCAGCAGTGATCACACTAGCCGCACAAACAAGCAGTACTTC. It yields the protein CASSDHTSRTNKQYF.